These 10 T cell receptor beta chains came from one sample sequenced in a study of cytomegalovirus exposure and HLA in healthy donors. The PCR made use of 60 Vbeta and 13 Jbeta primers. Produced via immunoSEQ multiplex PCR; TCRdb's table is partial and in-frame only. The data show 120,000 to 150,000 clones, approximately 84% seen once. The specimen sequenced was PBMCs. These receptor sequences come from a woman in her thirties or forties in good health and CMV-seronegative.

The rearrangement links TRBV12-5 to TRBJ2-1, with a weak D call TRBD2 (5 bases). This CDR3 is built from 16 residues. Trimming left V 1 base short and J 7 bases short, with 17 bases between. Germline assignment: CDR1 LGHNT and CDR2 FRNRAP. The CDR3 region is CASGLDRGPGINEQFF. The CDR3 region has the DNA TGTGCTAGTGGTTTGGACAGAGGGCCGGGTATTAATGAGCAGTTCTTC.

The chain couples TRBV27 to TRBJ1-2; TRBD1 aligns across 9 bases. Germline loops: CDR1 MNHEY, CDR2 SMNVEV (reference sequence). The CDR3 is made up of 18 amino acids. Trimming removed 5 bases from V and 0 bases from J; junction bases left unmatched: 13. The CDR3 region is CASSPLGQGFLANYGYTF. Here the CDR3 DNA reads TGTGCCAGCAGTCCTCTGGGACAGGGATTTTTAGCTAACTATGGCTACACCTTC.

This chain uses TRBV4-3 with TRBJ2-7, with 14 bases lining up with TRBD2. The germline CDR1 and CDR2 sequences are LGHNA and YSLEER. J gave up 7 bases and V 4 bases, and 9 bases lay outside the gene matches. This CDR3 is 16 amino acids long. CDR3 region: CASSRVGTSGSPEQYF. Here the CDR3 DNA reads TGCGCCAGCAGCCGGGTGGGGACTAGCGGGAGTCCGGAGCAGTACTTC.

The chain has TRBV29-1 and TRBJ2-5, with TRBD1 identical over 7 bases. CDR1 is SQVTM and CDR2 is ANQGSEA in the germline V gene. V trimming: 0 bases; J trimming: 1 base; junction bases outside the gene matches: 2. The CDR3 has 14 amino acids. The CDR3 spells CSVEDGTVQETQYF. For the CDR3, the DNA is TGCAGCGTTGAAGATGGGACAGTCCAAGAGACCCAGTACTTC.

The chain carries TRBV13 and TRBJ2-7, with TRBD1 matching 8 bases. The ends lost 5 bases at V and 3 bases at J; junction bases unmatched: 6. This CDR3 spans 14 amino acids. Germline V gene sequence: CDR1 PRHDT, CDR2 FYEKMQ (reference sequence). CDR3 protein: CASSTGQGFYEQYF. CDR3 sequence (DNA): TGTGCCAGCAGCACCGGACAGGGCTTCTACGAGCAGTACTTC.

V and J are TRBV6-5 and TRBJ2-5; tentatively, D is TRBD2 (6 bases). The CDR3 spans 16 residues. V gave up 2 bases and J gave up 2 bases, with 15 bases separating them. CDR1 MNHEY and CDR2 SVGAGI come from the germline V gene. The CDR3 region is CASSYTVWLAQETQYF. As DNA, the CDR3 is TGTGCCAGCAGTTACACTGTCTGGCTAGCGCAAGAGACCCAGTACTTC.

This sequence joins TRBV4-2 and TRBJ2-7; D call uncertain. Germline V lookup: CDR1 LGHNA, CDR2 YNFKEQ. V was cut by 0 bases and J by 4 bases, with 10 bases left in between. The CDR3 length is 14 residues. The chain's CDR3 is CASSQEGPRYEQYF. DNA for the CDR3: TGTGCCAGCAGCCAAGAGGGCCCCCGGTACGAGCAGTACTTC.

The chain uses TRBV4-3 and TRBJ2-5; D gene uncertain. The J call may be incorrect, as the DNA end agrees better with TRBJ2-7. Germline V gene sequence: CDR1 LGHNA, CDR2 YSLEER. This CDR3 has 15 amino acids. The CDR3 loop is CASSQEIGGSYEQYF. The CDR3 region has the DNA TGCGCCAGCAGCCAAGAAATTGGCGGAAGCTACGAGCAGTACTTC.

V usage is TRBV11-2 and J usage is TRBJ1-3, with D unresolved. Germline CDR1 SGHAT, CDR2 FQNNGV. There are 15 residues in the CDR3. Trimming cost V 5 bases and J 2 bases, with 13 bases left between them. The CDR3 sequence: CASSLETATGNTIYF. CDR3 bases: TGTGCCAGCAGCCTCGAAACCGCTACTGGAAACACCATATATTTT.

The chain joins TRBV27 to TRBJ2-5; 13 nucleotides align to TRBD2. The CDR3 contains 16 residues. Unmatched junction bases numbered 4, after V lost 6 bases and J lost 0 bases. From germline, CDR1 is MNHEY and CDR2 SMNVEV (reference sequence). The CDR3 reads CASRGLAGSYQETQYF. The CDR3 DNA reads TGTGCCAGCAGGGGACTAGCGGGGAGTTACCAAGAGACCCAGTACTTC.